These T cell receptor beta chains were read from a single sample in a study of blood T cell repertoires in COVID-19. TCRdb keeps only in-frame clones here, not all; method: immunoSEQ multiplex PCR. This repertoire shows some 150,000 clones, roughly 84% found once; its top ten account for approximately 2.6%. Sequenced: peripheral blood. These receptors came from a human donor with acute or convalescent COVID-19. The donor label of this sample is uncertain. Both conserved end residues are part of each CDR3. Fields, in order: J gene, clone size, V gene, D gene, CDR3 DNA, CDR3 protein. A D gene is named only where the DNA matches it firmly. Rows may omit the clone size; those that give it use once, few, many or a size class.

>TRBJ2-3|once|TRBV19|TRBD1
TGTGCCAGTAGTTCCGGACAGGGGACAGATACGCAGTATTTT
CASSSGQGTDTQYF
>TRBJ2-6|NA|TRBV19|NA
TGTGCCAGTAGTCCCAAATGGTCTAGCTCTGGGGCCAACGTCCTGACTTTC
CASSPKWSSSGANVLTF
>TRBJ2-2|NA|TRBV28|TRBD2
TGTGCCAGCAGTCAAACTAGCGGGAGGGCGGCGAGGGAGCTGTTTTTT
CASSQTSGRAARELFF
>TRBJ2-5|NA|TRBV19|NA
TGTGCCAGTAGTATGGCGGCGGGGGAGACCCAGTACTTC
CASSMAAGETQYF
>TRBJ1-2|NA|TRBV27|TRBD1
TGTGCCAGCAGGCTGGGACAGGGGGCCTTCTATGGCTACACCTTC
CASRLGQGAFYGYTF
>TRBJ2-3|NA|TRBV5-1|TRBD2
TGCGCCAGCAGGGAGCGGGGGAGCACAGATACGCAGTATTTT
CASRERGSTDTQYF
>TRBJ1-2|NA|TRBV2|NA
TGTGCCAGCAGTGAATTGAGCTATGGCTACACCTTC
CASSELSYGYTF
>TRBJ2-1|few|TRBV2|NA
TGTGCCAGCCTTCAAGCGCTATACAATGAGCAGTTCTTC
CASLQALYNEQFF
>TRBJ1-1|NA|TRBV9|NA
TGTGCCAGCAGCGTATCGTCCAGATCGAACACTGAAGCTTTCTTT
CASSVSSRSNTEAFF
>TRBJ2-7|once|TRBV5-4|TRBD2
TGTGCCAGCAGCTTGGCAGCGGGGAACCCCTACGAGCAGTACTTC
CASSLAAGNPYEQYF
>TRBJ2-7|once|TRBV4-2|TRBD2
TGTGCCAGCAGCCAAGAGCGAGCGGGATTTACCTACGAGCAGTACTTC
CASSQERAGFTYEQYF
>TRBJ1-6|NA|TRBV18|TRBD1
TGTGCCAGCTCAGAGGTTACAGGGGTCCGATTGAATCCACCCCTCCACTTT
CASSEVTGVRLNPPLHF
>TRBJ1-2|once|TRBV6-6|TRBD1
TGTGCCAGCAGTTACCCGAGACAGGGAGACTATGGCTACACCTTC
CASSYPRQGDYGYTF
>TRBJ2-5|NA|TRBV10-3|TRBD2
TGTGCCATCAGTGAGTCCCTAGCGGGAGTTCAAGAGACCCAGTACTTC
CAISESLAGVQETQYF
>TRBJ2-7|NA|TRBV27|NA
TGTGCCAGCAGTTTGAGGCTGAAAGCCCACGAGCAGTACTTC
CASSLRLKAHEQYF
>TRBJ1-2|NA|TRBV19|NA
TGTGCCAGTACCAACACAGGAGGGCAAGGCTACACCTTC
CASTNTGGQGYTF
>TRBJ2-1|NA|TRBV5-6|TRBD2
TGTGCCAGCAGCACCCTTAGCGGGGCCGCGGGTGAGCAGTTCTTC
CASSTLSGAAGEQFF
>TRBJ2-1|NA|TRBV4-2|TRBD2
TGTGCCAGCAGCCAAGATTGGGCTAGCGGGAGGGTCTATAATGAGCAGTTCTTC
CASSQDWASGRVYNEQFF
>TRBJ2-1|NA|TRBV3-1/TRBV3-2|NA
TGTGCCAGCAGCCAAGATCAAGGGGCTAGCTCCTACAATGAGCAGTTCTTC
CASSQDQGASSYNEQFF
>TRBJ1-5|NA|TRBV11-3|NA
TGTGCCAGCAGCTTAGATCACCGGTCCTATAGCAATCAGCCCCAGCATTTT
CASSLDHRSYSNQPQHF
>TRBJ2-1|NA|TRBV6-5|NA
TGTGCCAGCAGTTCCAGGATCCCGAAGCCAAATGAGCAGTTCTTC
CASSSRIPKPNEQFF
>TRBJ2-7|NA|TRBV6-5|TRBD2
TGTGCCAGCCAAGGAAGTAGCGGGGGTCTGAACGAGCAGTACTTC
CASQGSSGGLNEQYF
>TRBJ1-1|NA|TRBV3-1/TRBV3-2|TRBD1
TGTGCCAGCAGCCCCCGGGGGACAGGGGGAGCTTTCTTT
CASSPRGTGGAFF
>TRBJ2-7|few|TRBV25-1|NA
TGTGCCAGCAGTGGGCCTGGGCTAGCAACCTACGAGCAGTACTTC
CASSGPGLATYEQYF
>TRBJ1-5|once|TRBV30|NA
TGTGCCTGGCGCGGGGGTTTGGATCAGCCCCAGCATTTT
CAWRGGLDQPQHF
>TRBJ1-4|NA|TRBV5-1|TRBD1
TGCGCCAGCAGCTTGGGCACAGGGGGCAAGGAAAAACTGTTTTTT
CASSLGTGGKEKLFF
>TRBJ1-5|NA|TRBV19|NA
TGTGCCAGTAGTATGAGATATAGCAATCAGCCCCAGCATTTT
CASSMRYSNQPQHF
>TRBJ1-4|NA|TRBV7-9|TRBD1
TGTGCCAGCAGCCACCCCGGGACAGGGAATGAAAAACTGTTTTTT
CASSHPGTGNEKLFF
>TRBJ2-5|NA|TRBV2|NA
TGTGCCAGCCCATCGGACGCCCCTGGGGGCCCAGAGACCCAGTACTTC
CASPSDAPGGPETQYF
>TRBJ1-6|NA|TRBV15|NA
TGTGCCACCAGCAGAGGACAGGCTTTTGCACCCCTCCACTTT
CATSRGQAFAPLHF
>TRBJ1-1|NA|TRBV19|NA
TGTGCCAGTAGTATATTAGTAGGGGCAGGGGTTCAAGACACTGAAGCTTTCTTT
CASSILVGAGVQDTEAFF
>TRBJ1-1|NA|TRBV3-1/TRBV3-2|TRBD1
TGTGCCAGCAGCCCATTTCATGGACAGGGGGCGGCCACTGAAGCTTTCTTT
CASSPFHGQGAATEAFF
>TRBJ1-4|NA|TRBV7-9|TRBD1
TGTGCCAGCAGCTCATTGTTAGGGGGCCGTAATGAAAAACTGTTTTTT
CASSSLLGGRNEKLFF
>TRBJ1-4|NA|TRBV4-1|NA
TGCGCCAGCAGCTCACCTCTAAATCAGGGCCTAGCAACTAATGAAAAACTGTTTTTT
CASSSPLNQGLATNEKLFF
>TRBJ1-4|once|TRBV30|TRBD1
TGTGCCCGGGGAACGGGACAGCTTAATGAAAAACTGTTTTTT
CARGTGQLNEKLFF
>TRBJ1-5|NA|TRBV5-1|TRBD1
TGCGCCAGCAGCCCCCAGACAGGGAGCAATCAGCCCCAGCATTTT
CASSPQTGSNQPQHF
>TRBJ2-7|NA|TRBV5-3|NA
TGTGCCAGAAGCTTAATATCAGGGGACCACGAGCAGTACTTC
CARSLISGDHEQYF
>TRBJ2-5|once|TRBV28|TRBD1
TGTGCCAGCCTTTCCTCGGGACAGGGGCGGGAGACCCAGTACTTC
CASLSSGQGRETQYF
>TRBJ2-1|NA|TRBV20-1|TRBD2
TGCAGTGCTAGTATCCTAGCGGGGCGGGAAGAGCAGTTCTTC
CSASILAGREEQFF
>TRBJ2-3|once|TRBV29-1|NA
TGCAGCGTTCAAAGAGCGGGCTACACAGATACGCAGTATTTT
CSVQRAGYTDTQYF
>TRBJ1-3|NA|TRBV7-9|NA
TGTGCCAGCAGCTCTCAGGTACTCTCTGGAAACACCATATATTTT
CASSSQVLSGNTIYF
>TRBJ2-2|few|TRBV9|NA
TGTGCCAGCAGCGTTAGCGGCACCGGGGAGCTGTTTTTT
CASSVSGTGELFF
>TRBJ1-2|NA|TRBV6-5|NA
TGTGCCAGCAGTTACCGAGGTGGCTACACCTTC
CASSYRGGYTF
>TRBJ2-1|NA|TRBV9|TRBD2
TGTGCCAGCAGTGAGGGCGGACTAGCGGGGGGTTCGGTCAATGAGCAGTTCTTC
CASSEGGLAGGSVNEQFF
>TRBJ2-3|NA|TRBV7-9|TRBD2
TGTGCCAGCAGCTCTACAGGGTCGCGGACTAGCGGCCATACGCAGTATTTT
CASSSTGSRTSGHTQYF
>TRBJ2-5|NA|TRBV28|TRBD2
TGTGCCAGCAGTCTCGGGGGGGTGGAGACCCAGTACTTC
CASSLGGVETQYF
>TRBJ1-2|once|TRBV6-5|NA
TGTGCCAGCAGTTACACTCGGACAACGGGCTACACCTTC
CASSYTRTTGYTF
>TRBJ2-7|NA|TRBV7-9|NA
TGTGCCAGCAGCCCCCGGACAGCCTTCTACGAGCAGTACTTC
CASSPRTAFYEQYF
>TRBJ1-2|once|TRBV27|TRBD1
TGTGCCAGCAGTTCTCGGGGACAGAGGGCCTATGGCTACACCTTC
CASSSRGQRAYGYTF
>TRBJ1-5|NA|TRBV19|NA
TGTGCCAGTAGTACCTTATGGACAGCTTTCAATCAGCCCCAGCATTTT
CASSTLWTAFNQPQHF
>TRBJ1-5|NA|TRBV4-1|NA
TGCGCCAGCAGCCAATTCCTGGGGGCCGGTCAGCCCCAGCATTTT
CASSQFLGAGQPQHF